This TCR beta chain was sequenced in a study of blood T cell repertoires in COVID-19. The germline CDR1 and CDR2 sequences are SGHRS and YFSETQ. CDR3 size: 16 residues. Trimming cost V 2 bases and J 0 bases, with 11 bases left between them. Sequenced by immunoSEQ multiplex PCR; TCRdb stores in-frame clones only, minus some. The sample lists around 62,000 clones, 85% to 90% occurring once. Specimen: peripheral blood. The receptor was derived from a woman aged 55-70 years with acute or convalescent COVID-19. The chain couples TRBV5-1 to TRBJ1-4; maybe TRBD1 (5 bases). The CDR3, as DNA: TGCGCCAGCAGCTTCCAGGGACTTACAACTAATGAAAAACTGTTTTTT. This sequence encodes CASSFQGLTTNEKLFF.